This T cell receptor beta chain came from a study of neurological immune-mediated disorders. The CDR3 is made up of 15 amino acids. V lost 2 bases to trimming and J lost 4 bases, with 14 bases between them. Germline CDR1 reads SEHNR; CDR2 reads FQNEAQ (reference sequence). In its sample, this clonotype was seen many times. MiXCR, run by TCRdb on the 5' RACE reads, gives a single entry per CDR3 protein. Here the sample spans about 14,000 distinct CDR3 sequences, less than 15% being singletons. The chain has TRBV7-9 and TRBJ1-1; unclear D gene. This TCR came from a female donor with HTLV-1-associated myelopathy (HAM/TSP). The sample consisted of CD8+ T cells from blood. In DNA, the CDR3 is TGTGCCAGCAGCTTAAGGGAACGGGAGGCCACTGAAGCTTTCTTT. As protein: CASSLREREATEAFF. Full variable domain (missing parts from reference TRBV7-9 and TRBJ1-1): DTGVSQNPRHKITKRGQNVTFRCDPISEHNRLYWYRQTLGQGPEFLTYFQNEAQLEKSRLLSDRFSAERPKGSFSTLEIQRTEQGDSAMYLCASSLREREATEAFFGQGTRLTVV.